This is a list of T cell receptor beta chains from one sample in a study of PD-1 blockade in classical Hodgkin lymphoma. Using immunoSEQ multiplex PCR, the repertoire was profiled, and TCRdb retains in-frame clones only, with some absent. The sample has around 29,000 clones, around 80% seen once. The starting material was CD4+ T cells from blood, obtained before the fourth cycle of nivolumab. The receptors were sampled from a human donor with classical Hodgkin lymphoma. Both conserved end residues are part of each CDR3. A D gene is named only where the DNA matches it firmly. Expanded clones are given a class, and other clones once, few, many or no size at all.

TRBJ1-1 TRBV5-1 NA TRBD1 CASSPEGQGGGTEAFF TGCGCCAGCAGCCCAGAGGGACAGGGGGGAGGGACTGAAGCTTTCTTT
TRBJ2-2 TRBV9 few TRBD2 CASRGQTSKNTGELFF TGTGCCAGCAGGGGCCAGACTAGCAAGAACACCGGGGAGCTGTTTTTT
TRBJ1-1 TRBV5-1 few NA CASSLIQMNTEAFF TGCGCCAGCAGCTTGATACAGATGAACACTGAAGCTTTCTTT
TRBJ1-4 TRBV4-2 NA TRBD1 CASSLQLDSQGWEKLFF TGTGCCAGCAGCCTACAGTTGGATTCACAGGGGTGGGAAAAACTGTTTTTT
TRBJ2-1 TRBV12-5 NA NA CASGFGLATYNEQFF TGTGCTAGTGGTTTCGGGCTAGCGACTTACAATGAGCAGTTCTTC
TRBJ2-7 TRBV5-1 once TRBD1 CASSSTGVGAYEQYF TGCGCCAGCAGCTCGACAGGGGTGGGTGCCTACGAGCAGTACTTC
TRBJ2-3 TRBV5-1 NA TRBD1 CASSQGALGTDTQYF TGCGCCAGCAGCCAGGGGGCGCTTGGCACAGATACGCAGTATTTT
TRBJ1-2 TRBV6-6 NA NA CASSTTGYGYTF TGTGCCAGCAGTACTACAGGGTATGGCTACACCTTC
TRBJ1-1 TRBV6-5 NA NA CASSRVFGNTEAFF TGTGCCAGCAGCCGAGTGTTTGGGAACACTGAAGCTTTCTTT
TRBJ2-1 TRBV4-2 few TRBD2 CASSQEGSGDYNEQFF TGTGCCAGCAGCCAAGAGGGTAGCGGGGACTACAATGAGCAGTTCTTC